These 6 T cell receptor beta chains originate from one sample sequenced in a study of OX40 agonist ivuxolimab in advanced cancers. Assay used: immunoSEQ multiplex PCR; TCRdb lists only in-frame clones, some missing. This sample yields approximately 77,000 clones, of which nearly 85% are seen a single time; just under 7% belongs to the top ten. The source was CD4+ or CD8+ T cells sorted from blood, collected in a trial of the OX40 agonist ivuxolimab. The receptors derive from an adult with an advanced solid tumor such as melanoma, head and neck, liver or kidney cancer.

V is TRBV4-3 and J is TRBJ2-1; 9 bases align to TRBD2. Germline CDR1 LGHNA, CDR2 YSLEER. J gave up 7 bases and V 1 base, and 5 bases lay outside the gene matches. The CDR3 extends over 15 amino acids. The CDR3 reads CASSQAAGGGNEQFF. In DNA form, the CDR3 reads TGCGCCAGCAGCCAAGCAGCGGGGGGAGGGAATGAGCAGTTCTTC.

The gene calls are TRBV4-1 and TRBJ2-7; 11 bases are a match to TRBD1. This CDR3 is built from 15 residues. Trimming took 3 bases from V and 2 from J; bases not matched to a gene: 3. Germline V gives CDR1 MGHRA, CDR2 YSYEKL. The CDR3 spells CASSHGTGGTYEQYF. The CDR3 bases are TGCGCCAGCAGCCACGGGACAGGGGGTACCTACGAGCAGTACTTC.

This rearrangement joins TRBV9 to TRBJ2-3; TRBD2 aligns across 10 bases. This CDR3 region has 15 residues. J gave up 8 bases and V 4 bases, and 10 bases lay outside the gene matches. Germline V lookup: CDR1 SGDLS, CDR2 YYNGEE. For the CDR3, the DNA is TGTGCCAGCAGCCCTAGCGGGGGTACCCCGGGTACGCAGTATTTT. It yields the protein CASSPSGGTPGTQYF.

V gene TRBV11-1 combines with J gene TRBJ2-3; 10 nucleotides agree with TRBD2. Germline V lookup: CDR1 SGHAT, CDR2 FQDESV (reference sequence). CDR3 size: 15 residues. With 4 bases clipped from V and 3 bases from J, the junction kept 4 bases outside the gene matches. As DNA, the CDR3 is TGTGCCAGCAGCTCTAGCGGGAGTGTGACAGATACGCAGTATTTT. It encodes CASSSSGSVTDTQYF. The complete variable domain, with remaining parts taken from reference TRBV11-1 and TRBJ2-3, reads EAEVAQSPRYKITEKSQAVAFWCDPISGHATLYWYRQILGQGPELLVQFQDESVVDDSQLPKDRFSAERLKGVDSTLKIQPAELGDSAMYLCASSSSGSVTDTQYFGPGTRLTVL.

The table lists this clone with a few counts. V usage is TRBV7-8 and J usage is TRBJ1-1; D remains ambiguous. The germline V and J ends were trimmed by 5 bases and 0 bases, with 13 bases remaining between them. CDR3 length equals 15 residues. Per germline, CDR1 SGHVS and CDR2 FQNEAQ. The CDR3 protein is CASSQSATLNTEAFF. DNA for the CDR3: TGTGCCAGCAGCCAGTCCGCGACCTTGAACACTGAAGCTTTCTTT.

This clone came up once. This chain uses TRBV6-5 with TRBJ1-2, with D possibly being TRBD1 (5 bases). Germline V lookup: CDR1 MNHEY, CDR2 SVGAGI. V was clipped by 1 base and J by 8 bases, with 17 bases between them. The CDR3 extends over 15 amino acids. The CDR3 protein is CASSYLLGAAGGYTF. The CDR3 bases are TGTGCCAGCAGTTACTTGTTAGGGGCGGCAGGAGGCTACACCTTC.